A single sample gave rise to the 20 T cell receptor beta chains below, sequenced in a study of blood T cell repertoires in COVID-19. TCRdb's table, derived via immunoSEQ multiplex PCR, lists solely in-frame clones and lacks some. The sample contains about 74,000 clones, roughly 74% of which appear only once. The source material was peripheral blood. These receptors came from a human donor in a cohort sampled during active COVID-19.

V usage is TRBV29-1 and J usage is TRBJ2-1, with 10 bases lining up with TRBD2. Germline V gene lookup returns CDR1 SQVTM and CDR2 ANQGSEA. There are 15 residues in the CDR3. Germline trimming cut 4 bases from V and 7 bases from J; bases unmatched to any gene: 10. The CDR3 DNA is TGCAGCGTTGTTCGGCTAGCGGGAGTTATAAATGAGCAGTTCTTC. It codes for CSVVRLAGVINEQFF.

V and J are TRBV12-3 or TRBV12-4 and TRBJ1-2, with 10 bases identical to TRBD1. V shed 3 bases, J shed 8 bases, and the junction held 3 bases outside the gene matches. The CDR3 runs 13 residues. Here the CDR3 reads CASSLTGGRGYTF. CDR3 DNA: TGTGCCAGCAGTTTGACAGGGGGCAGGGGCTACACCTTC.

The J gene is TRBJ1-6, the V gene TRBV4-1; 8 bases are a match to TRBD1. The V gene's germline CDR1 is MGHRA and CDR2 YSYEKL. This CDR3 has 17 residues. Trimming cost V 0 bases and J 7 bases; bases outside gene matches: 8. The CDR3 DNA reads TGCGCCAGCAGCCAAGAACTAGGACAGGGCCCAAATTCACCCCTCCACTTT. Amino acids: CASSQELGQGPNSPLHF.

V and J are TRBV30 and TRBJ1-1, with TRBD1 as a possible D gene (6 bases). V gave up 4 bases and J gave up 0 bases, with 18 bases separating them. From germline, CDR1 is GTSNPN and CDR2 SVGIG (reference sequence). The CDR3 contains 16 residues. The CDR3 nucleotides read TGTGCCTGGACACCCTGGACAGTCGGACTGAACACTGAAGCTTTCTTT. Its translation: CAWTPWTVGLNTEAFF.

The chain is built from TRBV18 and TRBJ2-5; 7 bases are a match to TRBD2. Germline V gene sequence: CDR1 KGHSH, CDR2 LQKENI. The CDR3 totals 17 residues. V shed 7 bases, J shed 1 base, and the junction held 15 bases outside the gene matches. For the CDR3, the DNA is TGTGCCAGCTACCCGTCGGGCGGGAGCCCGTCCCAAGAGACCCAGTACTTC. It specifies CASYPSGGSPSQETQYF. Looking up the rest from reference TRBV18 and TRBJ2-5 gives the full variable domain: NAGVMQNPRHLVRRRGQEARLRCSPMKGHSHVYWYRQLPEEGLKFMVYLQKENIIDESGMPKERFSAEFPKEGPSILRIQQVVRGDSAAYFCASYPSGGSPSQETQYFGPGTRLLVL.

The J gene is TRBJ2-6, the V gene TRBV21-1; the table names TRBD2, a call not compared with the DNA. TRBV21-1 corresponds to a pseudogene. This CDR3 spans 19 amino acids. CDR3 nucleotides: TGTGCCAGCAGCAGGGGGAGGGACACTCGAGGCTCTGGGGCCAACGTCCTGACTTTC. Amino acids: CASSRGRDTRGSGANVLTF.

The chain recombines TRBV18 with TRBJ2-7, with 9 bases identical to TRBD2. Germline CDR1 reads KGHSH; CDR2 reads LQKENI. This CDR3 comprises 17 residues. Germline trimming cut 1 base from V and 5 bases from J; bases unmatched to any gene: 12. CDR3 sequence (DNA): TGTGCCAGCTCACCACTGGTTAGCGGGAGTCGTTTGGACGAGCAGTACTTC. This codes for CASSPLVSGSRLDEQYF.

This chain connects TRBV7-2 to TRBJ1-4; D might be TRBD1 (6 bases). The V and J ends lost 5 bases and 8 bases respectively, with 12 bases between them. Germline CDR1 SGHTA, CDR2 FQGNSA. This CDR3 is 13 amino acids long. The CDR3 DNA is TGTGCCAGCAGCCCGCCGGACAGCGAAAAACTGTTTTTT. This codes for CASSPPDSEKLFF. The full variable domain, rest sourced from reference TRBV7-2 and TRBJ1-4, is GAGVSQSPSNKVTEKGKDVELRCDPISGHTALYWYRQSLGQGLEFLIYFQGNSAPDKSGLPSDRFSAERTGGSVSTLTIQRTQQEDSAVYLCASSPPDSEKLFFGSGTQLSVL.

V gene TRBV9 combines with J gene TRBJ2-7; TRBD2 matches at 10 bases. The CDR3 runs to 16 residues. Germline trimming cut 0 bases from V and 3 bases from J; bases unmatched to any gene: 6. Germline-derived CDR1 and CDR2 are SGDLS and YYNGEE. The CDR3 coding sequence is TGTGCCAGCAGCGTAGGTTCTAGCGGGAGTCTCTACGAGCAGTACTTC. Protein: CASSVGSSGSLYEQYF.

This chain joins TRBV4-1 and TRBJ2-1, with TRBD2 matching over 9 bases. The CDR3 contains 16 residues. Looked up from germline, CDR1 is MGHRA and CDR2 is YSYEKL. Trimming cost V 0 bases and J 4 bases; bases outside gene matches: 4. Here the CDR3 reads CASSQESLAGYNEQFF. DNA for the CDR3: TGCGCCAGCAGCCAAGAAAGCCTAGCGGGGTACAATGAGCAGTTCTTC.

The chain employs TRBV6-2 or TRBV6-3 and TRBJ2-1; no definite D call. CDR1 and CDR2 (germline): MNHEY, SVGEGT. This CDR3 is built from 12 residues. Trimming shortened V by 6 bases and J by 4 bases, and 7 bases separated the two germline ends. The CDR3 loop is CASSGPYNEQFF. CDR3 nucleotide sequence: TGTGCCAGCAGCGGGCCGTACAATGAGCAGTTCTTC.

In its sample, this clone was seen a few times. The rearrangement uses TRBV6-6 and TRBJ2-5; TRBD2 aligns across 10 bases. The CDR3 runs to 16 residues. Germline V lookup: CDR1 MNHNY, CDR2 SVGAGI (reference sequence). Trimming cost V 4 bases and J 0 bases; bases outside gene matches: 5. Written as DNA, the CDR3 is TGTGCCAGCAGTTCCAGGACTAGCGGTAACCAAGAGACCCAGTACTTC. Translated, it gives CASSSRTSGNQETQYF.

The rearrangement links TRBV19 to TRBJ2-7, with D perhaps TRBD1 (5 bases). The germline CDR1 and CDR2 sequences are LNHDA and SQIVND (reference sequence). Between the trimmed V and J ends, which lost 6 bases and 2 bases, there was a span of 14 bases. The CDR3 runs 14 residues. CDR3 DNA: TGTGCCAGTAGCCCACAGGATCTGGCCTACGAGCAGTACTTC. Translated: CASSPQDLAYEQYF.

This chain uses TRBV7-7 with TRBJ2-5, with a tentative D call TRBD1 (5 bases). CDR1 SSHAT and CDR2 FNYEAQ come from the germline V gene (reference sequence). V gave up 6 bases and J gave up 1 base, with 12 bases separating them. There are 14 residues in the CDR3. This chain's CDR3 is CASRETESQETQYF. CDR3 in DNA: TGTGCCAGCAGAGAGACAGAGTCCCAAGAGACCCAGTACTTC.

The chain uses TRBV29-1 and TRBJ2-1; 9 positions agree with TRBD2. This CDR3 has 18 residues. Germline lookup yields CDR1 SQVTM and CDR2 ANQGSEA. The trim removed 0 bases at V and 4 bases at J, leaving 13 bases unmatched. The CDR3 spells CSVEDFPKKTSGYNEQFF. The CDR3 nucleotides read TGCAGCGTTGAAGATTTTCCCAAAAAGACTAGCGGTTACAATGAGCAGTTCTTC.

The chain combines TRBV19 with TRBJ1-5; no clear D. Germline V lookup: CDR1 LNHDA, CDR2 SQIVND (reference sequence). This CDR3 is built from 11 residues. V was shortened by 5 bases and J by 11 bases, with 10 bases between the two germline ends. The CDR3 protein is CASSAGKTQHF. The CDR3 DNA reads TGTGCCAGTAGTGCCGGGAAGACCCAGCATTTT.

This chain connects TRBV12-3 or TRBV12-4 to TRBJ2-4; weak D call: TRBD1 (6 bases). Trimming pared 6 bases from V and 9 bases from J, leaving 15 bases between. The CDR3 runs 13 residues. CDR3 residues: CASRLNTGFIQYF. Written as DNA, the CDR3 is TGTGCCAGCAGGTTAAATACAGGGTTCATTCAGTACTTC.

The chain recombines TRBV6-6 with TRBJ2-1; 11 bases agree with TRBD2. This CDR3 has 15 amino acids. CDR1 is MNHNY and CDR2 is SVGAGI in the germline V gene (reference sequence). J lost 7 bases, V lost 5 bases, and 7 bases had no gene match. CDR3 region: CASSRPSGRSNEQFF. The CDR3 nucleotides are TGTGCCAGCAGTCGTCCTAGCGGGAGGTCGAATGAGCAGTTCTTC.

This clone was recorded once. The V and J genes are TRBV2 and TRBJ2-7; maybe TRBD1 (6 bases). The germline V and J ends were trimmed by 5 bases and 3 bases, with 8 bases remaining between them. The germline gives CDR1 SNHLY, CDR2 FYNNEI. The CDR3 runs to 12 residues. In nucleotides, the CDR3 is TGTGCCAGCAGTAGGACAGTCTACGAGCAGTACTTC. Translation: CASSRTVYEQYF. The variable domain in full, with the rest retrieved from reference TRBV2 and TRBJ2-7, is EPEVTQTPSHQVTQMGQEVILRCVPISNHLYFYWYRQILGQKVEFLVSFYNNEISEKSEIFDDQFSVERPDGSNFTLKIRSTKLEDSAMYFCASSRTVYEQYFGPGTRLTVT.

The V and J genes are TRBV5-6 and TRBJ2-1; 8 nucleotides line up with TRBD2. Germline values: CDR1 SGHDT, CDR2 YYEEEE. Unmatched junction bases numbered 6, after V lost 3 bases and J lost 4 bases. The CDR3 spans 15 residues. CDR3 DNA sequence: TGTGCCAGCAGCTCAGCGGGAGCGGGGTACAATGAGCAGTTCTTC. Its translation: CASSSAGAGYNEQFF.